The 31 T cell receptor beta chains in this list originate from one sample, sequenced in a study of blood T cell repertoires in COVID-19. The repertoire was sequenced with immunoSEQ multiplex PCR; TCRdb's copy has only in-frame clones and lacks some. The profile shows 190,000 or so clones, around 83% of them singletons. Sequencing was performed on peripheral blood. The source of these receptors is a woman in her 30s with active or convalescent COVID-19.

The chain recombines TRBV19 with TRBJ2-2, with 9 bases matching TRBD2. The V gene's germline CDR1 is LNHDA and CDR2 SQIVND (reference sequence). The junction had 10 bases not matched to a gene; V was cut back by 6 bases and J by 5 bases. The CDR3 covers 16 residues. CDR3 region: CASRDIAGAATGELFF. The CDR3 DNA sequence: TGTGCCAGTAGAGATATAGCGGGGGCGGCGACCGGGGAGCTGTTTTTT.

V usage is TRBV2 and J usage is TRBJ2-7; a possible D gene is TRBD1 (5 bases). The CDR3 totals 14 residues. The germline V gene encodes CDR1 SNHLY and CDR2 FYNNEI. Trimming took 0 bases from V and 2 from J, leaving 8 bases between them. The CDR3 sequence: CASSEAQGPYEQYF. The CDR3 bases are TGTGCCAGCAGTGAAGCGCAGGGCCCCTACGAGCAGTACTTC.

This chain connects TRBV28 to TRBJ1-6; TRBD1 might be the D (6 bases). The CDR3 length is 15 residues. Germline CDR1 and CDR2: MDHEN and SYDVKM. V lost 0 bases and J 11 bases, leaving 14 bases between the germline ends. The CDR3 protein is CASSLWGRGNPPLHF. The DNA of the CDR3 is TGTGCCAGCAGTTTATGGGGCAGGGGAAATCCACCCCTCCACTTT.

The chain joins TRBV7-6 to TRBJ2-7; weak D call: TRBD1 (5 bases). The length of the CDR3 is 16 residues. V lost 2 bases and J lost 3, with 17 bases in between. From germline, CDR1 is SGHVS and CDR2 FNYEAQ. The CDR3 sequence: CASSLRFQGVGYEQYF. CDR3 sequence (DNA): TGTGCCAGCAGCTTACGGTTCCAGGGTGTTGGCTACGAGCAGTACTTC.

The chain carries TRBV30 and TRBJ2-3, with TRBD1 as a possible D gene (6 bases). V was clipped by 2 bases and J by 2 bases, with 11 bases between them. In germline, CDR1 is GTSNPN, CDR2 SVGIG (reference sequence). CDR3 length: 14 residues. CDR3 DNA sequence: TGTGCCTGGAGTAAGGGGGTGGTCACAGATACGCAGTATTTT. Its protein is CAWSKGVVTDTQYF.

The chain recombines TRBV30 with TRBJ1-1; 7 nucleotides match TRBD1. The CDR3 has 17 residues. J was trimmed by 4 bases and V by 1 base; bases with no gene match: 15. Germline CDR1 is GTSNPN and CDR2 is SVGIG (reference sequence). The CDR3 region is CAWSEGGQGVDSTEAFF. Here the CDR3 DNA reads TGTGCCTGGAGTGAAGGGGGTCAGGGGGTTGATAGCACTGAAGCTTTCTTT.

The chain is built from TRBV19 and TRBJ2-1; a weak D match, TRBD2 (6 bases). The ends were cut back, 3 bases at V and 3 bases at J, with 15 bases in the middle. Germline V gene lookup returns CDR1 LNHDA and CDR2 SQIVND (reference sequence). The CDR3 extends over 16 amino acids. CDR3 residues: CASSIFGRSGYNEQFF. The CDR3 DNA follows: TGTGCCAGTAGTATCTTCGGGAGAAGCGGCTACAATGAGCAGTTCTTC.

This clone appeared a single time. The CDR3 bases are TGTGCCAGCTCAACAAACAGGGGTGGAAACGAGCAGTACTTC. Its protein product is CASSTNRGGNEQYF. The chain recombines TRBV18 with TRBJ2-7, with 7 bases that match TRBD1. CDR1 KGHSH and CDR2 LQKENI come from the germline V gene. The trim removed 5 bases at V and 5 bases at J, leaving 9 bases unmatched. CDR3 length: 14 amino acids.

The CDR3 here is CASSLWDRQRSNTEAFF. The DNA of the CDR3 is TGTGCCAGCAGCCTATGGGACAGACAAAGATCGAACACTGAAGCTTTCTTT. The gene calls are TRBV5-4 and TRBJ1-1; 7 bases align to TRBD1. The trim removed 4 bases at V and 1 base at J, leaving 13 bases unmatched. The CDR3 totals 17 residues. Germline CDR1 and CDR2: SGHNT and YYREEE (reference sequence).

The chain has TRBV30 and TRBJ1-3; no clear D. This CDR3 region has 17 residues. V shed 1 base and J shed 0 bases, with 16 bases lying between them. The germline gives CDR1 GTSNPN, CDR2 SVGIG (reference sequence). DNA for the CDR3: TGTGCCTGGAGTGGTCTGGGCAGCCAATACTCTGGAAACACCATATATTTT. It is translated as CAWSGLGSQYSGNTIYF.

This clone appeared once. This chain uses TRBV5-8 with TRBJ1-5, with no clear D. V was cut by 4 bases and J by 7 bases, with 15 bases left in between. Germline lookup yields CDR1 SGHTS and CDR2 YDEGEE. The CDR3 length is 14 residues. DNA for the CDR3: TGTGCCAGCAGCAGGAAAAGGTCAGGCCAGCCCCAGCATTTT. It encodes CASSRKRSGQPQHF.

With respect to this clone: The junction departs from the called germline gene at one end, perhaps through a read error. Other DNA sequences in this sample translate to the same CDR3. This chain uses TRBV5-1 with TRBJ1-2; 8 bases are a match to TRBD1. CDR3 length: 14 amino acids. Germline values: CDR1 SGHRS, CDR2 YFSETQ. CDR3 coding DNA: TGCGCCAGCAGCGCTGGACAGGGACTATATGGTTACACCTTC. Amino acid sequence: CASSAGQGLYGYTF.

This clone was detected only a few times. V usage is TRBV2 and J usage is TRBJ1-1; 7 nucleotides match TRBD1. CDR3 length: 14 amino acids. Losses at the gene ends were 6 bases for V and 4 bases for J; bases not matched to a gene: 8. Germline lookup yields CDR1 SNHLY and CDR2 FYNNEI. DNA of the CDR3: TGTGCCAGCAGCTTAAACAGGGGCATCACTGAAGCTTTCTTT. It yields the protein CASSLNRGITEAFF.

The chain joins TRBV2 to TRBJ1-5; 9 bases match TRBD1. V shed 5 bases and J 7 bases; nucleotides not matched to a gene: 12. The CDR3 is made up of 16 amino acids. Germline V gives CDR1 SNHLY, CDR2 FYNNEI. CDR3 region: CASSYGGTGSGQPQHF. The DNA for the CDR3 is TGTGCCAGCAGTTACGGGGGGACAGGGAGCGGCCAGCCCCAGCATTTT.

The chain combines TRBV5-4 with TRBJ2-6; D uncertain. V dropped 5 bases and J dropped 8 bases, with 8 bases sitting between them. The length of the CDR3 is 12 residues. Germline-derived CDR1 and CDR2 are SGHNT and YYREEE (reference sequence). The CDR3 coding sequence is TGTGCCAGCAGTCTTGACTCCAACGTCCTGACTTTC. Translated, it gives CASSLDSNVLTF.

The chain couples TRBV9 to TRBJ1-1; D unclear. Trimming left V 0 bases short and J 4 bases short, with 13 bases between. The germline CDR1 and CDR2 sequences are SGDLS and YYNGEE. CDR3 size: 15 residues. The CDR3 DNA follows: TGTGCCAGCAGCGTAGGGGCTGCCCGGGGCACTGAAGCTTTCTTT. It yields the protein CASSVGAARGTEAFF.

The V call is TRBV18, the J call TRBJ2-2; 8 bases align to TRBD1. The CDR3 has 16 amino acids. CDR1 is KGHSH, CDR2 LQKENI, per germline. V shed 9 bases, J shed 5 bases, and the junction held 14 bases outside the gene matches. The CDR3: CASSIIQGDRTGELFF. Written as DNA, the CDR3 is TGTGCCAGTTCCATCATCCAGGGGGACAGGACCGGGGAGCTGTTTTTT.

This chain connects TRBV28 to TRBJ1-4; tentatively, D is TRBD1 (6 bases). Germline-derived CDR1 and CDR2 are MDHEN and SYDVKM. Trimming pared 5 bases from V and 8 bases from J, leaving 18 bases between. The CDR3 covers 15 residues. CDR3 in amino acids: CASSPAGAKGEKLFF. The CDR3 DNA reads TGTGCCAGCAGTCCGGCGGGGGCGAAGGGAGAAAAACTGTTTTTT.

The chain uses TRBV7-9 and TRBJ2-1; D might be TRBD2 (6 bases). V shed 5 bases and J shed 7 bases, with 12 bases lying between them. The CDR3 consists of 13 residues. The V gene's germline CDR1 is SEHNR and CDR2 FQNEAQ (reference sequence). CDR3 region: CASSVGTSNEQFF. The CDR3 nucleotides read TGTGCCAGCAGCGTCGGGACTTCGAATGAGCAGTTCTTC.

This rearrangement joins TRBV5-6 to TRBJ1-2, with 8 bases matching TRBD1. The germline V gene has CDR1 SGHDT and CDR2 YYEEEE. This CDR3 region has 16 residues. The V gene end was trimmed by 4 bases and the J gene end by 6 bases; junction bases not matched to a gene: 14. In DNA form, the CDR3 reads TGTGCCAGCAGCGGATCTTTAGGACAGGGATTGGATGGCTACACCTTC. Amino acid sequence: CASSGSLGQGLDGYTF.

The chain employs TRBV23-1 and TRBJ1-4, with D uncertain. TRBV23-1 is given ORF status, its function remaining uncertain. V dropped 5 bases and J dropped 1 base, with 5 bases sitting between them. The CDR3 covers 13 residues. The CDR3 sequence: CASSWRTNEKLFF. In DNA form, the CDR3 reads TGCGCCAGCAGTTGGAGAACTAATGAAAAACTGTTTTTT.

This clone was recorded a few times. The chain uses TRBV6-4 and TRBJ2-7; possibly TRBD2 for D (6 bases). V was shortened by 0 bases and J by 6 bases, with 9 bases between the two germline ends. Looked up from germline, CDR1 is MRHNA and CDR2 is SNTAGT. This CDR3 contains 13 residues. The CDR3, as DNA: TGTGCCAGCAGTGACTCGACTAGTGGCGAGCAGTACTTC. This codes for CASSDSTSGEQYF.

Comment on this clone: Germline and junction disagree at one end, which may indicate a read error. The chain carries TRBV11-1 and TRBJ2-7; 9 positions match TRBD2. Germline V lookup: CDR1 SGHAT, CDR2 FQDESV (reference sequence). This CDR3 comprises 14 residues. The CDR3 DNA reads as TGTGCCAGCAGCTTAGCGGGGATAGCGGGAGCTTCGGACTTC. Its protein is CASSLAGIAGASDF. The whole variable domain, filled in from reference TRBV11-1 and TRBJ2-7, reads EAEVAQSPRYKITEKSQAVAFWCDPISGHATLYWYRQILGQGPELLVQFQDESVVDDSQLPKDRFSAERLKGVDSTLKIQPAELGDSAMYLCASSLAGIAGASDFGPGTRLTVT.

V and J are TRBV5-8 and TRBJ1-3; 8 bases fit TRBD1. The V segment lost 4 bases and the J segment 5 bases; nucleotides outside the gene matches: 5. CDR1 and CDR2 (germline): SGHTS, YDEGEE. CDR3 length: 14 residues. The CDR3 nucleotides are TGTGCCAGCAGCCAGACAGGGGCCAGAAACACCATATATTTT. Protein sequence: CASSQTGARNTIYF.

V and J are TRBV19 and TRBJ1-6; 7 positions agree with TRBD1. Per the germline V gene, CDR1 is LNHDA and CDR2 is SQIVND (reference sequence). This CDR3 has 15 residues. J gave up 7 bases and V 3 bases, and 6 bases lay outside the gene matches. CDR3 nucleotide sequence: TGTGCCAGTAGTATTACCGGGACAGTCAATTCACCCCTCCACTTT. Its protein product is CASSITGTVNSPLHF.

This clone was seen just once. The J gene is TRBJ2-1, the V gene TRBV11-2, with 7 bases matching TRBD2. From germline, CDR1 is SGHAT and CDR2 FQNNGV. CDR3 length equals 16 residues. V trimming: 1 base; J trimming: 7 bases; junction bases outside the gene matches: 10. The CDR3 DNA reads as TGTGCCAGCAGCTTAGTGGCGGGAGTCTCCCTTAATGAGCAGTTCTTC. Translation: CASSLVAGVSLNEQFF. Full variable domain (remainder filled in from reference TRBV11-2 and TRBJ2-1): EAGVAQSPRYKIIEKRQSVAFWCNPISGHATLYWYQQILGQGPKLLIQFQNNGVVDDSQLPKDRFSAERLKGVDSTLKIQPAKLEDSAVYLCASSLVAGVSLNEQFFGPGTRLTVL.

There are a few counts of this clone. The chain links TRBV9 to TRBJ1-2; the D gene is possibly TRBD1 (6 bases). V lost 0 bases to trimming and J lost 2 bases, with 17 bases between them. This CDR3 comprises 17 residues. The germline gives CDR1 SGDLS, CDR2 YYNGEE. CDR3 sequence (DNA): TGTGCCAGCAGCGTAGATTTGGACAGCGATTTGAACTATGGCTACACCTTC. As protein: CASSVDLDSDLNYGYTF. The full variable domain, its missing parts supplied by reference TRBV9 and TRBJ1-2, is DSGVTQTPKHLITATGQRVTLRCSPRSGDLSVYWYQQSLDQGLQFLIQYYNGEERAKGNILERFSAQQFPDLHSELNLSSLELGDSALYFCASSVDLDSDLNYGYTFGSGTRLTVV.

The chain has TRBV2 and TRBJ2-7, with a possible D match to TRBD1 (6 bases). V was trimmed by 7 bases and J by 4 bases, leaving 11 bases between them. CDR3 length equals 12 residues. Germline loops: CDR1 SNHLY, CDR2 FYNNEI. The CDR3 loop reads CASKSTGYEQYF. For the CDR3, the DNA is TGTGCCAGCAAATCTACAGGGTACGAGCAGTACTTC.

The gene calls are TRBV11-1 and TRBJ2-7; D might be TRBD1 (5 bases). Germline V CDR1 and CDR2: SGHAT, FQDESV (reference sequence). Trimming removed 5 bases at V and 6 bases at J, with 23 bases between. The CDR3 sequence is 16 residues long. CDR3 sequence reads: CASSPMGQGSSLEQYF. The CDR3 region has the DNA TGTGCCAGCAGCCCCATGGGGCAGGGAAGTTCTCTCGAGCAGTACTTC.

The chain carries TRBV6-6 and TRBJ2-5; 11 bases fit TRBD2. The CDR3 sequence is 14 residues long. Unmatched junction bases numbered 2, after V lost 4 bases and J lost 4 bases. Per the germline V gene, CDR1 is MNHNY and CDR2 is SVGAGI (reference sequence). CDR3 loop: CASSSLAGGETQYF. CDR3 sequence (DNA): TGTGCCAGCAGTTCCCTAGCGGGAGGAGAGACCCAGTACTTC.

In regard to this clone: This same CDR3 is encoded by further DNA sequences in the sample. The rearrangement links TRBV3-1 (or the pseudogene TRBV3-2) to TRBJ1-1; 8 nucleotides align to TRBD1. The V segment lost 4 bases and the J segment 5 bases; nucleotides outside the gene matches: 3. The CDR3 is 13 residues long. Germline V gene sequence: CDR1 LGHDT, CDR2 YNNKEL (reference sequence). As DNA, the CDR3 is TGTGCCAGCAGCCCGCGACAGGGGACTGAAGCTTTCTTT. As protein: CASSPRQGTEAFF.